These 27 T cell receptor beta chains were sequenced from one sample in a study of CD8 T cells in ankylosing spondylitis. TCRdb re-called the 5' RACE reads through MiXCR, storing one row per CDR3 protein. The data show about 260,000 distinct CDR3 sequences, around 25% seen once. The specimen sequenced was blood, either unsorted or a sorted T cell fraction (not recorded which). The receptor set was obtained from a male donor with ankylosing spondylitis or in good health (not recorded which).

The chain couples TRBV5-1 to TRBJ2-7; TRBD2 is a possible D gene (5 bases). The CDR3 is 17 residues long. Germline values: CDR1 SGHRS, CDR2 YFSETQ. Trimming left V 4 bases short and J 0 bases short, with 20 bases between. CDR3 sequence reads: CASSPGDSSPYSYEQYF. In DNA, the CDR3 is TGCGCCAGCAGCCCCGGGGATTCCTCCCCCTACTCCTACGAGCAGTACTTC. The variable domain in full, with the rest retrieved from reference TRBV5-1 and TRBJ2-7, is KAGVTQTPRYLIKTRGQQVTLSCSPISGHRSVSWYQQTPGQGLQFLFEYFSETQRNKGNFPGRFSGRQFSNSRSEMNVSTLELGDSALYLCASSPGDSSPYSYEQYFGPGTRLTVT.

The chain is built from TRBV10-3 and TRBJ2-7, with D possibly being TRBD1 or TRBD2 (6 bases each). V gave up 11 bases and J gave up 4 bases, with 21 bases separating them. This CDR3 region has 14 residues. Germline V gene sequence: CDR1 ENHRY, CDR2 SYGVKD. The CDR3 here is CASARPGATYEQYF. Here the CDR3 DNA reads TGTGCCTCGGCGCGTCCGGGGGCTACTTACGAGCAGTACTTC.

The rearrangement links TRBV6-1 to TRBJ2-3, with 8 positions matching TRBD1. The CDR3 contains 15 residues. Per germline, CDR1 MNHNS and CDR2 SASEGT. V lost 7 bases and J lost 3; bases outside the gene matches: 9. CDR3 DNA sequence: TGTGCCAGCACCTACGGACAGGGCCCTACAGATACGCAGTATTTT. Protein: CASTYGQGPTDTQYF.

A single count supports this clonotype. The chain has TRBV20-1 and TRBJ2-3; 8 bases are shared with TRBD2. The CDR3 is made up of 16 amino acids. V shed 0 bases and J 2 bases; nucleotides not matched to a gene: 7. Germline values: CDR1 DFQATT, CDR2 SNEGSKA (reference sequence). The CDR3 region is CSARDWRGGTTDTQYF. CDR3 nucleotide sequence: TGCAGTGCTAGAGATTGGCGCGGGGGGACCACAGATACGCAGTATTTT.

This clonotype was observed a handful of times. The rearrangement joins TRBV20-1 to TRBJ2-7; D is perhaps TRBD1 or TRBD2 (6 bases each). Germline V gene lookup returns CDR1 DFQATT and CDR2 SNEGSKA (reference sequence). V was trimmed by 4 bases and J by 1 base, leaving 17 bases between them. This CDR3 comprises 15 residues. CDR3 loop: CSATRVAGTSYEQYF. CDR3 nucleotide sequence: TGCAGTGCTACCCGAGTGGCGGGGACATCCTACGAGCAGTACTTC.

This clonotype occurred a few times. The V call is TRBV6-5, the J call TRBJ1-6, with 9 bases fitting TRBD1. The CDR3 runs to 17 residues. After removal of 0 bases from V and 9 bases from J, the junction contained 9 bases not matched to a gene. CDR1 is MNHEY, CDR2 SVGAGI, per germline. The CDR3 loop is CASSYSGSGTGLSPLHF. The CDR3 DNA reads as TGTGCCAGCAGTTACTCGGGGAGCGGGACAGGGCTTTCACCCCTCCACTTT.

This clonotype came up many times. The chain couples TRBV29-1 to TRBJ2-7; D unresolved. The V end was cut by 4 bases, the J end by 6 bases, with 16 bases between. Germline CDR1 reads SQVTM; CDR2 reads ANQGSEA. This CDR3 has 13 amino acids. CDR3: CSVVDGTATEQYF. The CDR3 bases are TGCAGCGTTGTAGACGGTACAGCCACCGAGCAGTACTTC.

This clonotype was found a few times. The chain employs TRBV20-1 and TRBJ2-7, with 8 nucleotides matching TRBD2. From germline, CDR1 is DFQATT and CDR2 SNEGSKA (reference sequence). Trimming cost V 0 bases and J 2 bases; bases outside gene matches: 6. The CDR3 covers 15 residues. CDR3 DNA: TGCAGTGCTAGAGATCCCCAGGGACTAGCCTACGAGCAGTACTTC. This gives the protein CSARDPQGLAYEQYF.

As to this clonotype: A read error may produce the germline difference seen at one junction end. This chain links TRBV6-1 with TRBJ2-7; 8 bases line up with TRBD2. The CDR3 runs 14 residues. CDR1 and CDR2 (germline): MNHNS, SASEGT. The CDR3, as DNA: TGTGCCAGCAATGAAGTAGCGGGGTCGGGCGAGCAGTACTTC. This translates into CASNEVAGSGEQYF.

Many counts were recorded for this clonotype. CDR3 nucleotide sequence: TGTGCCAGCAGCCTTCGACTCCCGGGTGGCTACACCTTC. Translated, it gives CASSLRLPGGYTF. The chain employs TRBV12-3 or TRBV12-4 and TRBJ1-2, with no clear D. The germline V and J ends were trimmed by 6 bases and 7 bases, with 15 bases remaining between them. The CDR3 length is 13 residues.

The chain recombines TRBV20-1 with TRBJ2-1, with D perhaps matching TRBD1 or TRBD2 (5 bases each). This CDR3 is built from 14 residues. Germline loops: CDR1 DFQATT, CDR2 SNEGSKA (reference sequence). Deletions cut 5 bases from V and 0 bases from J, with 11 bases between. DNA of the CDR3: TGCAGTGCTGGGAGTGGGGGCTCCTACAATGAGCAGTTCTTC. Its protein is CSAGSGGSYNEQFF.

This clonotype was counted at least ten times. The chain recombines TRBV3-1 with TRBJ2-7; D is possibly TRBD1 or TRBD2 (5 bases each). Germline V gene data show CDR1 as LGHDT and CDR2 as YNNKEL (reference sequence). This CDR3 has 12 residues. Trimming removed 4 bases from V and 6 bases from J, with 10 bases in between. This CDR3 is CASSLLGAEQYF. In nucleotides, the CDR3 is TGTGCCAGCAGCCTCCTCGGGGCCGAGCAGTACTTC.

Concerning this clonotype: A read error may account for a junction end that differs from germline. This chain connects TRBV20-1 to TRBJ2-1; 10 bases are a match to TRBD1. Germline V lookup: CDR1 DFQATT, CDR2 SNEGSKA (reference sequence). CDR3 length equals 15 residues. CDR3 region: CSARGDTTGQGSYVF. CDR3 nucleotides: TGCAGTGCTAGAGGGGACACGACGGGACAGGGGTCTTACGTCTTC.

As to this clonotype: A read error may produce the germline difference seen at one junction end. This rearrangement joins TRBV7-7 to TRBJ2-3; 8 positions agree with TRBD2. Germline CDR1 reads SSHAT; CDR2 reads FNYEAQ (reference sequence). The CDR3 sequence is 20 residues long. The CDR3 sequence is CASSLYPPAGVGPSTDTQYF. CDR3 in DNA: TGTGCTAGCAGCTTATATCCCCCAGCGGGGGTAGGCCCTAGCACAGATACGCAGTATTTT.

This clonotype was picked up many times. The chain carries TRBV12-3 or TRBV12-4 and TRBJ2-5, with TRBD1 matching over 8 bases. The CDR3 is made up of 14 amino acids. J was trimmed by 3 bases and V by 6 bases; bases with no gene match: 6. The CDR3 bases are TGTGCCAGCAGCTTGACAGGGGCCAAAGAGACCCAGTACTTC. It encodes CASSLTGAKETQYF.

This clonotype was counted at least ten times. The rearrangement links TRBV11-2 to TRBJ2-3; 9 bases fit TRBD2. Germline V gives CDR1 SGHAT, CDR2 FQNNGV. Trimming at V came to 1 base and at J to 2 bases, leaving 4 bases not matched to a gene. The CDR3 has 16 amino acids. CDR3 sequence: CASSLGTSVITDTQYF. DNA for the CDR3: TGTGCCAGCAGCTTAGGGACTAGCGTGATCACAGATACGCAGTATTTT.

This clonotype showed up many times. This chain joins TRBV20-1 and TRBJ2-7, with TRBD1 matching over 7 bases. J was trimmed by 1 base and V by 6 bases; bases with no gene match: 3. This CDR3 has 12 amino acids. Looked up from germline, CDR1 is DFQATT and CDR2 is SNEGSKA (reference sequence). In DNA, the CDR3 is TGCAGTGCCGACAGGGAGTCCTACGAGCAGTACTTC. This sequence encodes CSADRESYEQYF.

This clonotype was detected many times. DNA of the CDR3: TGCAGCGTCCGAGAGGGGTACGAGCAGTACTTC. Translated, it gives CSVREGYEQYF. The chain employs TRBV29-1 and TRBJ2-7; D may correspond to TRBD1 or TRBD2 (5 bases each). The CDR3 has 11 amino acids. Germline-derived CDR1 and CDR2 are SQVTM and ANQGSEA. The V end lost 6 bases, the J end lost 4 bases, and 10 bases lay between the germline ends.

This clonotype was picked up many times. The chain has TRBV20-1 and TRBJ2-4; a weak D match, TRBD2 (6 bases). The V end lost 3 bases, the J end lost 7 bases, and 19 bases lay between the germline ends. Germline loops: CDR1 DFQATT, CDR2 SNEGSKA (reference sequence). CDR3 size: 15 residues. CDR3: CSASWGEAGMNIQYF. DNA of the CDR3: TGCAGTGCTAGTTGGGGCGAGGCGGGAATGAACATTCAGTACTTC.

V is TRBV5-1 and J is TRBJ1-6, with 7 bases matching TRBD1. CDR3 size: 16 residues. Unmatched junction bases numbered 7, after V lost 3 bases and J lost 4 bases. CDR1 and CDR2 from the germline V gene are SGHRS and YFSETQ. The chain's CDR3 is CASSWSGQVYNSPLHF. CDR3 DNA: TGCGCCAGCAGCTGGAGTGGACAGGTTTATAATTCACCCCTCCACTTT.

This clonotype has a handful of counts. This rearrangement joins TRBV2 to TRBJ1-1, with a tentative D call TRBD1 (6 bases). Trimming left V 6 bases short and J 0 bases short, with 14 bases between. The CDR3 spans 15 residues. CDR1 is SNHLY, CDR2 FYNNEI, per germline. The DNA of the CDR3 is TGTGCCAGCAGGCTGGAGGACAGACTGAACACTGAAGCTTTCTTT. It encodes CASRLEDRLNTEAFF.

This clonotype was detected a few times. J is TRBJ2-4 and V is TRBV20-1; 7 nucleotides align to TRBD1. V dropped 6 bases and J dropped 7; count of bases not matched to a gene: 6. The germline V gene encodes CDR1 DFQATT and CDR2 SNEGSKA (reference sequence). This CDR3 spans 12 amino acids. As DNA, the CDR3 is TGCAGTGCCGGGCAGGGGGAGAACATTCAGTACTTC. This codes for CSAGQGENIQYF.

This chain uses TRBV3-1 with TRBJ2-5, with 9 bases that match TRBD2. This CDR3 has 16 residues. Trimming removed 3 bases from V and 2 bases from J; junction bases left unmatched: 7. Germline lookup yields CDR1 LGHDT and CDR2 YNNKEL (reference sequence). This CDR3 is CASSHMTSGSQETQYF. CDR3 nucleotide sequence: TGTGCCAGCAGCCATATGACTAGCGGATCTCAAGAGACCCAGTACTTC.

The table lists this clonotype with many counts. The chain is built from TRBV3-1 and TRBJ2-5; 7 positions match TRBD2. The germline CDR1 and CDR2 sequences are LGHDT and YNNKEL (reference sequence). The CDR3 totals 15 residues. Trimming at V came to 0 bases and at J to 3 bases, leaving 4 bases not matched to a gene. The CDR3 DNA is TGTGCCAGCAGCCAAGATCCGACTAGCAAAGAGACCCAGTACTTC. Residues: CASSQDPTSKETQYF.

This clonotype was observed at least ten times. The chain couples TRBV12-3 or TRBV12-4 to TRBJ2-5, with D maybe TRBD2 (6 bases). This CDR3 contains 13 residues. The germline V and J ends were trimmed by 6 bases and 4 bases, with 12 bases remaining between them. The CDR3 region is CASSGSTVETQYF. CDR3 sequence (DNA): TGTGCCAGCAGCGGGAGCACGGTAGAGACCCAGTACTTC.

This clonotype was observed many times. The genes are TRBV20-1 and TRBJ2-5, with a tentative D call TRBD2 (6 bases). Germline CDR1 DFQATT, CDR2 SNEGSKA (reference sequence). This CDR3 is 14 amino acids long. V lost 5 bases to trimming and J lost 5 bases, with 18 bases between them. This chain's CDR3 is CSALTGEVRETQYF. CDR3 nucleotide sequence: TGCAGTGCTTTGACGGGGGAGGTCCGGGAGACCCAGTACTTC.

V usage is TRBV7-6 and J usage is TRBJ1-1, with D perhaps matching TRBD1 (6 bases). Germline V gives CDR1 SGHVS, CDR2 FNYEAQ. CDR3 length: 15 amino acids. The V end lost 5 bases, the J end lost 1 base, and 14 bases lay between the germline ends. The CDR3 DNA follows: TGTGCCAGCAGCAGAGAATACAGGGCGAACACTGAAGCTTTCTTT. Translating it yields CASSREYRANTEAFF.